This T cell receptor beta chain appears in the sequencing data of a study of blood T cell repertoires in COVID-19 (dated by TCRdb to the early 2020s). About the investigation overall: Samples covering the acute and convalescent phases of COVID-19 were provided by collaborators in the United States, Italy and Spain. The material from the prospective study consisted of cDNA or gDNA derived from T cells, B-cell-depleted T cells, or PBMCs. The dataset comprised deeply sampled blood TCRbeta repertoires from subjects exposed to, actively infected with, or recovered from COVID-19. The repertoires were made available in a free public database intended to serve as a resource for research on the immune response to SARS-CoV-2. Samples were obtained from the ongoing ImmuneRACE study (first 160 participants) and from some 1,200 subjects provided by 6 global collaborators. The sample metadata nearly always contained a de-identified subject ID, COVID-19 status, age in years and sex. Where available, HLA class I and class II types were obtained from metadata supplied by the sample provider rather than from assay-based typing.

The immunoSEQ Assay, a bias-controlled multiplex PCR, was used to amplify TCRbeta CDR3 regions from genomic DNA. Regarding the original processing steps: The number of nucleated cells in each sample was estimated by amplification of reference gene primers within the assay. Sequence reads were collapsed and filtered to measure the absolute abundance of every unique TCRbeta CDR3 rearrangement. For each sample, productive Simpson clonality was calculated as the square root of Simpson's diversity index over productive rearrangements. The table comes from immuneACCESS by way of TCRdb, which keeps in-frame sequences with V and J called. Part of the clones is missing from these tables; in studies checked, under half for an unresolved V gene and the rest for unknown reasons. The DNA was the basis for D and trimming; V, J and clone size are from that table. The sample table contains 250,000 to 350,000 clones; only one count was recorded for roughly 90% of them. Around 4.5% of the sample is taken by the ten largest.

As concerns this clone: What antigen it recognizes has not been identified. No base quality information exists; no much larger clone differs at one position.

Looking up the germline V gene yields CDR1 SGHAT and CDR2 FQNNGV. The CDR3 runs 14 residues from the cysteine to the phenylalanine. Only the CDR3 region is kept as DNA, spanning 42 bases read in frame from base 1. Relative to germline, V is 1 base shorter and J is 4 bases shorter, with 11 bases between their ends. Broader findings and caveats from the paper: Clinical and demographic metadata were provided uncurated, with the amount varying by source and participant.

Participants in the prospective study were aged roughly 18 to 100 years, lived in more than 20 United States geographic areas, and enrolled through a virtual design. In the prospective study, participants were assigned to cohorts based on the clinical history participants reported in a screening survey and a study questionnaire. In the prospective study, mobile phlebotomists collected whole blood, serum and a nasopharyngeal or oropharyngeal swab from each participant. Additional blood draws and questionnaires over an approximately 2-month period could optionally be provided by prospective study participants. Prospective study blood samples were shipped either frozen or at room temperature before DNA extraction.

This sequence was found in a woman aged 18-30 years with acute COVID-19. Sequencing was done on a sample of PBMCs or T cells enriched from blood (not recorded which). The chain was built from TRBV11-2 and TRBJ2-7, with the D segment identity uncertain. The CDR3 amino acid sequence is: CASSLGAGPYEQYF. The base sequence is TGTGCCAGCAGCTTAGGTGCAGGCCCATACGAGCAGTACTTC.